The rows below give T cell receptor beta chains drawn from one sample of a study of blood T cell repertoires in COVID-19. TCRdb's copy holds only in-frame clones and misses some; the assay was immunoSEQ multiplex PCR. The sample consists of some 180,000 clones, roughly four fifths of them appearing once. Material for sequencing was peripheral blood. The receptors stem from a woman aged 40 to 50 with COVID-19, enrolled during active disease. Both conserved end residues are part of each CDR3. Each record gives: V gene, J gene, clone size, D gene, CDR3 DNA, CDR3 protein. A D gene is named only where the DNA matches it firmly. Size is stated for part of the rows, as once, few or many counts, or as a class when the clone is expanded.

>TRBV4-1|TRBJ2-7|-|-
TGCGCCAGCAGCCAAGATCCAGGGGACTACGAGCAGTACTTC
CASSQDPGDYEQYF
>TRBV2|TRBJ1-1|-|-
TGTGCCAGCAGTGACAGGGGAGCGTCTGAAGCTTTCTTT
CASSDRGASEAFF
>TRBV13|TRBJ2-5|-|TRBD2
TGTGCCAGCAGCCCACGACTAGCGGGGGGGCAAGAGACCCAGTACTTC
CASSPRLAGGQETQYF
>TRBV7-9|TRBJ1-6|-|TRBD1
TGTGCCAGCAGCTTACCCCAGGGGGCTAATTCACCCCTCCACTTT
CASSLPQGANSPLHF
>TRBV7-2|TRBJ2-3|-|-
TGTGCCAGCAGCTTAGGGAGCGGAGATACGCAGTATTTT
CASSLGSGDTQYF
>TRBV27|TRBJ2-7|-|-
TGTGCCAGCAGTCGCACAGGGACCCTTACCCACGAGCAGTACTTC
CASSRTGTLTHEQYF
>TRBV6-1|TRBJ1-2|-|TRBD1
TGTGCCAGCAGTGAAAGGACAGGGGGCCCCCTTGGCTACACCTTC
CASSERTGGPLGYTF
>TRBV12-3/TRBV12-4|TRBJ2-7|-|-
TGTGCCAGCAGTTTCCCGACTAGTAACGAGCAGTACTTC
CASSFPTSNEQYF
>TRBV15|TRBJ1-4|-|TRBD1
TGTGCCACCAGCAGGCCAATTATAGGGACAGGGGAGGAAAAACTGTTTTTT
CATSRPIIGTGEEKLFF
>TRBV28|TRBJ2-2|-|-
TGTGCCAGCAGGAAAACATTTATCACGGGGAACACCGGGGAGCTGTTTTTT
CASRKTFITGNTGELFF
>TRBV29-1|TRBJ1-4|-|-
TGCAGCGCCCCGGGACAAAATGAAAAACTGTTTTTT
CSAPGQNEKLFF
>TRBV5-8|TRBJ1-6|-|-
TGTGCCAGCAGCGTGAGGTACAGGGACCATAATTCACCCCTCCACTTT
CASSVRYRDHNSPLHF
>TRBV6-5|TRBJ1-1|-|-
TGTGCCAGCAGCCAGTGGGCCACTGAAGCTTTCTTT
CASSQWATEAFF
>TRBV7-8|TRBJ2-1|once|TRBD2
TGTGCCAGCAGCTCGCCTCTAGCGGGGGCCCTGCCAGTCGGCGATGAGCAGTTCTTC
CASSSPLAGALPVGDEQFF
>TRBV11-3|TRBJ2-1|-|TRBD2
TGTGCCAGCAGCCGGAGCGGGAATCCTGAGCAGTTCTTC
CASSRSGNPEQFF
>TRBV9|TRBJ2-5|-|TRBD2
TGTGCCAGCAGCGTCGCCGGGACTACTCAAGAGACCCAGTACTTC
CASSVAGTTQETQYF
>TRBV19|TRBJ2-1|once|-
TGTGCCAGTAGTATAGCACAGGTTGGCGGTGAGCAGTTCTTC
CASSIAQVGGEQFF
>TRBV28|TRBJ2-2|-|TRBD2
TGTGCCAGCAGTTTGGCGGCTAGCGGGAGATCCGGGGAGCTGTTTTTT
CASSLAASGRSGELFF
>TRBV4-1|TRBJ2-1|-|-
TGCGCCAGCAGCCAAGGGGCTGGCAGGATGGCCTACAATGAGCAGTTCTTC
CASSQGAGRMAYNEQFF
>TRBV7-8|TRBJ2-7|-|TRBD2
TGTGCCAGCAGCTTAAACCTCCAAACTAGCGGCGAGCAGTACTTC
CASSLNLQTSGEQYF
>TRBV7-2|TRBJ1-5|-|-
TGTGCCAGCAGCTTACGCAGGGGAGACAGTCAGCCCCAGCATTTT
CASSLRRGDSQPQHF
>TRBV4-2|TRBJ2-7|-|-
TGTGCCAGCAGCCAAGGCACGGGGAGTCCTTACGAGCAGTACTTC
CASSQGTGSPYEQYF
>TRBV7-9|TRBJ2-7|-|TRBD2
TGTGCCAGCAGCTCGACTAGCGGTGCTTACGAGCAGTACTTC
CASSSTSGAYEQYF
>TRBV21-1|TRBJ1-4|-|-
TGTGCCAGCACCTCCGATACCGGGACACAAAATGAAAAACTGTTTTTT
CASTSDTGTQNEKLFF
>TRBV6-6|TRBJ2-5|once|TRBD2
TGTGCCAGCAACATAGCGGGAGAGACCCAGTACTTC
CASNIAGETQYF
>TRBV19|TRBJ2-1|-|-
TGTGCCACCAAAATGGGGGGAAGCTCCTACAATGAGCAGTTCTTC
CATKMGGSSYNEQFF
>TRBV2|TRBJ1-2|few|-
TGTGCCAGCATTGATCCGGGGAACTATGGCTACACCTTC
CASIDPGNYGYTF
>TRBV7-8|TRBJ2-5|-|-
TGTGCCAGCAGCTTAGCGACAGTTCAAGAGACCCAGTACTTC
CASSLATVQETQYF
>TRBV25-1|TRBJ1-6|-|-
TGTGCCAGCAGTGAGACAGCCTATAATTCACCCCTCCACTTT
CASSETAYNSPLHF
>TRBV28|TRBJ1-2|-|-
TGTGCCAGCAGTTTTCGGCAGGGGCAAGGCTACACCTTC
CASSFRQGQGYTF
>TRBV6-2/TRBV6-3|TRBJ2-1|-|TRBD2
TGTGCCAGCAGTTATGCGGGAGGGTCTGGTGAGCAGTTCTTC
CASSYAGGSGEQFF
>TRBV3-1/TRBV3-2|TRBJ1-2|-|-
TGTGCCAGCAGAGACTCTGGGTTGAACTATGGCTACACCTTC
CASRDSGLNYGYTF
>TRBV7-3|TRBJ2-3|-|TRBD2
TGTGCCAGCAGCTCCGGGACTAGCGGGGTTACAGATACGCAGTATTTT
CASSSGTSGVTDTQYF
>TRBV14|TRBJ2-7|-|-
TGTGCCAGCAGCCCCCTCGGGGGCTACGAGCAGTACTTC
CASSPLGGYEQYF
>TRBV5-1|TRBJ2-7|-|-
TGCGCCAGCAGCTTGCCGGGGTCAATAGAGCAGTACTTC
CASSLPGSIEQYF